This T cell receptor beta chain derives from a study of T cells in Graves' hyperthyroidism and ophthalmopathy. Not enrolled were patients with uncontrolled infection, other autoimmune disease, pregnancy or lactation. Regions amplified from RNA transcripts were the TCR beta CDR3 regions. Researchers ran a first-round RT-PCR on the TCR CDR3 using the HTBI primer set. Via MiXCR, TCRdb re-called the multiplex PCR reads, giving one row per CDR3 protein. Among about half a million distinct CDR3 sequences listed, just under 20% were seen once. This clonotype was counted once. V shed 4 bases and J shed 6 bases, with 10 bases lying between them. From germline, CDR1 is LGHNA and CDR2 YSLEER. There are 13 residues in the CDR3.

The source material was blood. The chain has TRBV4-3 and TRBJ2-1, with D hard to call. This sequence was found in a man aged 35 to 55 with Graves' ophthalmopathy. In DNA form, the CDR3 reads TGCGCCAGCAGCCCCAACCCTGGCAATGAGCAGTTCTTC. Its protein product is CASSPNPGNEQFF.